This T cell receptor (beta chain) was identified in a study of TIL therapy for anti-PD-1-resistant metastatic lung cancer. In the study overall: Median patient age was approximately 58, ranging 38-75 years.

Regarding time point: pre-treatment sample, taken before nivolumab and TIL therapy. Trimming stripped 4 bases from V and 2 bases from J, with 9 bases between. Germline CDR1 SNHLY, CDR2 FYNNEI. The CDR3 loop spans 13 amino acids. This was the immunoSEQ v3 assay. Assay: immunoSEQ multiplex PCR; the TCRdb copy retains only in-frame clones and omits some. This table has 55,000 to 65,000 clones, under 75% appearing once. Material: blood, obtained at baseline. This rearrangement joins TRBV2 to TRBJ2-7, with D tentatively TRBD1 (6 bases). This receptor was identified in a person between 30 and 79 years old with non-small cell lung cancer. The CDR3 DNA reads as TGTGCCAGCAGTGCGAACAGGGCCTACGAGCAGTACTTC. It specifies CASSANRAYEQYF.